This TCR beta chain was recovered during a study of blood T cells in healthy people across ages. Germline V gene lookup returns CDR1 MNHEY and CDR2 SMNVEV (reference sequence). The length of the CDR3 is 16 residues. J was trimmed by 8 bases and V by 3 bases; bases with no gene match: 11. Overall study results and limits: Long-lived donors carried more naive CD4+ cells and greater diversity than aged donors.

The use of a sample-barcoded 5' primer and a J-beta primer mix characterized a second PCR of roughly 6 to 11 cycles. Per-sample output comprised a minimum of 3 million paired-end reads containing CDR3. TCRdb analysed the 5' RACE reads with MiXCR anew, one entry per CDR3 protein. The sample lists some 900,000 distinct CDR3 sequences; 29% were seen once. This clonotype was seen only a few times. Its specificity is unknown. The rearrangement uses TRBV27 and TRBJ2-2; 8 bases align to TRBD2. The specimen sequenced was blood. The sequence came from an elderly woman in good health. The CDR3 region has the DNA TGTGCCAGCAGTTTCCCCCGAGGGGCGGGGGGTGGGGAGCTGTTTTTT. Translating it yields CASSFPRGAGGGELFF.